This section outlines one TCR beta chain sequence together with its context. The sample holds other DNA sequences that translate to the same CDR3. The sample originates from a study of blood T cell repertoires in COVID-19. The CDR3 consists of 13 residues. V dropped 4 bases and J dropped 3 bases, with 9 bases sitting between them. Germline V gene sequence: CDR1 SGHRS, CDR2 YFSETQ. In the study's own analysis: Amplified reference gene primers provided the basis for estimating nucleated cell counts. The table came from immunoSEQ multiplex PCR; TCRdb's copy has only in-frame clones and leaves some out. For V, J and clone size, that table is used; D and trimming come from the DNA. The data contain a few hundred thousand clones, roughly 87% of them singletons. Adults between roughly 18 and 89 years of age took part from 24 US areas.

V and J are TRBV5-1 and TRBJ2-3; unclear D gene. The sequenced sample consisted of PBMCs or T cells enriched from blood (not recorded which). This TCR was recovered from a man aged 18-30 years who had recovered from COVID-19. This CDR3 reads CASSPPSTDTQYF. The CDR3 nucleotides are TGCGCCAGCAGCCCCCCATCAACAGATACGCAGTATTTT.